A single T cell receptor (beta chain) is shown here with its context. This clone was observed a handful of times. Its target antigen remains unknown. Base quality data are lacking; no much larger clone is found one base away. To identify antigen-specific CD4+ T cell clonotypes by their expansion, the ViraFEST assay first stimulated PBMC with viral peptide pools and then applied TCR sequencing. After approximately eleven days of culture, CD4+ T cells were isolated with the EasySep CD4+ T cell isolation kit. The absence of prior SARS-CoV-2 infection in healthy vaccine recipients was confirmed by negative nucleocapsid antibodies before and after vaccination. Each well held roughly 2.2 million PBMC cultured in IMDM containing around 5.1% human AB serum, around 9.3 IU/ml IL-2 and gentamicin, along with about 9.3 ug/ml peptides. On days 3 and 7, half of the culture medium was replaced with fresh IL-2-containing medium. Unless otherwise noted, each peptide stimulation condition was cultured in triplicate wells. Using Ficoll-Paque Plus gradient centrifugation, PBMC were separated from whole blood and then either used fresh or cryopreserved at -140C. The spike proteins of SARS-CoV-2 and of the common cold coronaviruses HCoV-NL63, HCoV-OC43 and HCoV-229E were spanned by overlapping peptide pools. The QIAamp micro DNA kit was used to extract genomic DNA from the cultured CD4+ T cells.

These data belong to a study of vaccination effects on CD4 cells after COVID-19 (dated by TCRdb to 2021 to 2024). A note on the overall study: Participants received two doses of either the BNT162b2 or the mRNA-1273 mRNA SARS-CoV-2 vaccine. In both COVID-19 convalescent patients and infection-naive vaccine recipients, the study compared SARS-CoV-2 spike-specific CD4+ TCR repertoires from before mRNA vaccination with those from after it. Altogether, around ten COVID-19 convalescent patients and a handful of SARS-CoV-2-naive healthy vaccine recipients made up the full study. In the study, cultures from other donors were sequenced using the Oncomine TCR Beta short-read assay on an Illumina iSeq 100. Study-level results and caveats: Both infection-induced and vaccine-induced clones contracted markedly at late post-vaccination timepoints, which is consistent with waning T cell responses. Among healthy vaccine recipients, nearly all vaccine-induced clones were SARS-CoV-2 mono-reactive, and just 1 of 255 was cross-reactive with common cold coronaviruses. Only a small number of convalescent patients were included, and no early post-infection timepoints were available, which limited the study.

Measured from the cysteine to the phenylalanine, the CDR3 is 15 residues long. Only the CDR3 DNA stays, 45 bases, in frame from base 1. As encoded in the germline V gene, CDR1 is SGHVS while CDR2 is FQNEAQ. The germline V and J ends show losses of 3 bases and 5 bases respectively, and no gene match explains 7 bases of the junction. The library came from the immunoSEQ multiplex PCR assay. DNA from the cultured, isolated CD4+ T cells was subjected to TCR beta CDR3 sequencing. The paper's processing steps were these. Non-productive TCR sequences were removed and reads were trimmed to the CDR3 region, keeping CDR3s of at least 7 amino acids. The MANAFEST web app was used to identify antigen-specific clonotypes by comparing expansion in peptide wells with expansion in reference cultures. Positive clones required FDR<0.05 expansion versus reference and all other wells, odds ratio above 5, and frequency above 0.1% in two replicate wells. A clonotype was called cross-reactive if it was significantly expanded both in SARS-CoV-2 spike wells and in at least one common cold coronavirus spike condition. Levenshtein distance calculated with the stringdist R package was used to assess CDR3 similarity, and unrooted trees were constructed with ape in R 3.6.1. TCRdb re-hosts the immuneACCESS table, in-frame sequences only. Its copies lack some clones; in the studies checked, an unresolved V gene accounts for under half of them, and the cause for the rest is not known. V and J calls and clone size are copied from that table; D and trimming were computed from the DNA. Present in this sample are approximately 74,000 clones, 65% to 85% of which were seen just once. 2.5% to 3% of the sample goes to the ten largest clones.

The chain joins TRBV7-8 to TRBJ2-5; 9 middle bases align to TRBD2. Sequencing was performed on CD4+ T cells from PBMCs cultured with HCoV-NL63 spike peptides, taken before COVID-19 vaccination. The cell subset or site label of this sample denotes: HCoV-NL63 spike overlapping peptide pool stimulation. The TCR originated in a human donor who received a COVID-19 vaccine. The bases are TGTGCCAGCAGCTTTAGCGGGGGTGGAGGGGAGACCCAGTACTTC. It translates as CASSFSGGGGETQYF.